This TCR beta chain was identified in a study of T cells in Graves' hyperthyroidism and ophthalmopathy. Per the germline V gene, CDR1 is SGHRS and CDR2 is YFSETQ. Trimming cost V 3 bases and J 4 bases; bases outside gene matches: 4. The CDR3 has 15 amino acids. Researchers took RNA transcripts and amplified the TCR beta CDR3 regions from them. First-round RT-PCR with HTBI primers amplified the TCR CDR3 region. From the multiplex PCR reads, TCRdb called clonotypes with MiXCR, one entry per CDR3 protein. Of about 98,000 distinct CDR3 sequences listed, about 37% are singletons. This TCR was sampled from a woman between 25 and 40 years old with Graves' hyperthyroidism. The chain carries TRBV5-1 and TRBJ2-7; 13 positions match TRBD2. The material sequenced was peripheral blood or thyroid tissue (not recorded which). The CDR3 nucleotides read TGCGCCAGCAGCTACGGACTAGCGGGAGAATACGAGCAGTACTTC. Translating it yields CASSYGLAGEYEQYF.